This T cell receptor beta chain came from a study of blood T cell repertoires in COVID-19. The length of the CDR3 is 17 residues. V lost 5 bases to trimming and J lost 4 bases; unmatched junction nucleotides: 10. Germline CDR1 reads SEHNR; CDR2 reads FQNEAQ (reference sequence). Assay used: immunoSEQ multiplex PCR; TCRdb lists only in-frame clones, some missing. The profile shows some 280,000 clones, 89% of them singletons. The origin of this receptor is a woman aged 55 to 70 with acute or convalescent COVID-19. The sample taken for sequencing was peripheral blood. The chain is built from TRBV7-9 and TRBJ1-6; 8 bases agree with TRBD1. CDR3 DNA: TGTGCCAGCAGCACCAACCAGGGGGCAGGTTATAATTCACCCCTCCACTTT. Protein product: CASSTNQGAGYNSPLHF. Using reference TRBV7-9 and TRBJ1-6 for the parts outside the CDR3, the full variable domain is DTGVSQNPRHKITKRGQNVTFRCDPISEHNRLYWYRQTLGQGPEFLTYFQNEAQLEKSRLLSDRFSAERPKGSFSTLEIQRTEQGDSAMYLCASSTNQGAGYNSPLHFGNGTRLTVT.